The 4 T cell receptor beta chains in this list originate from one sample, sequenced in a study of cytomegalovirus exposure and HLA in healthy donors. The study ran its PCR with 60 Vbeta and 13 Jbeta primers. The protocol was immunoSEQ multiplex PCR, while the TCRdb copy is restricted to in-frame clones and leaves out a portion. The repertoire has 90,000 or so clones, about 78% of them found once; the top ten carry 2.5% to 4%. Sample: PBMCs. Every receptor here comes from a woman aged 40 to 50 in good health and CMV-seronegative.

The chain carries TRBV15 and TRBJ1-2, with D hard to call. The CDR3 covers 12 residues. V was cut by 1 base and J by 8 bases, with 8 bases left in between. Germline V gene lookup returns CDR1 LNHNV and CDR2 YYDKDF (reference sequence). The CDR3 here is CATSRGGIGYTF. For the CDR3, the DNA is TGTGCCACCAGCAGAGGAGGGATCGGCTACACCTTC.

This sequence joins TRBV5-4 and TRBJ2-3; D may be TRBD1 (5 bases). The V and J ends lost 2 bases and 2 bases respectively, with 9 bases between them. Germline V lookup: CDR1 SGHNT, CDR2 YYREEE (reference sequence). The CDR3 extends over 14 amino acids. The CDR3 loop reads CASSFGANTDTQYF. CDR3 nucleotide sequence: TGTGCCAGCAGCTTTGGGGCGAACACAGATACGCAGTATTTT.

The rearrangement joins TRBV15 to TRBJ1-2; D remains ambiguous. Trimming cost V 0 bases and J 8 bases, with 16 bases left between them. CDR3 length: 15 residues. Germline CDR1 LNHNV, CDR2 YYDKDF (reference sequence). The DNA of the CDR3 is TGTGCCACCAGCAGAGATGGCACGGGCAAGCGGGGCTACACCTTC. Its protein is CATSRDGTGKRGYTF.

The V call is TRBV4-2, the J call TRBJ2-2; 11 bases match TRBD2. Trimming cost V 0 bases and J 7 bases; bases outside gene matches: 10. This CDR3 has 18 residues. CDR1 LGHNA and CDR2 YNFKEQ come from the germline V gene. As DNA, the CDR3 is TGTGCCAGCAGCCAAGAAAGGATGGTAGCGGGGGGGCGCGGGGAGCTGTTTTTT. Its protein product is CASSQERMVAGGRGELFF.